This entry concerns a single T cell receptor beta chain. These data originate in a study of blood T cell repertoires in COVID-19. Study as a whole: Samples came from the United States, Italy and Spain, spanning acute and convalescent COVID-19. The analysed material was cDNA or gDNA that came from T cells, B-cell-depleted T cells, or PBMCs.

In the original processing: From reference gene primer amplification, estimates of nucleated cell counts were derived. The protocol was immunoSEQ multiplex PCR, while the TCRdb copy is restricted to in-frame clones and leaves out a portion. From that table come the V and J calls and clone size; the DNA was used to work out D and trimming. The sample has approximately 250,000 clones; around nine tenths are singletons. The sequenced sample was peripheral blood. This TCR was sampled from a woman aged 60-75 years who had recovered from COVID-19.

As DNA, the CDR3 is TGCGCCAGCAGCTTGGCAAGTAGCGGGGCGGTCACCGGGGAGCTGTTTTTT. Amino acids: CASSLASSGAVTGELFF. V and J are TRBV5-1 and TRBJ2-2; TRBD2 matches 8 bases. J was trimmed by 4 bases and V by 0 bases; bases with no gene match: 8. There are 17 residues in the CDR3. Germline V CDR1 and CDR2: SGHRS, YFSETQ.